A selection of T cell receptor beta chains follows, all from one sample in a study of circulating CD8 cells and anti-PD-1 response in melanoma. MiXCR, run by TCRdb on the reads, gives a single entry per CDR3 protein. The sample holds around 400 distinct CDR3 sequences, roughly 6% seen once. Here the sequenced sample was CD8+ T cells from PBMCs, taken at baseline or after one month of anti-PD-1 therapy (not recorded which). These receptors originate from a human donor with melanoma. The CDR3 runs from the conserved cysteine through the conserved F or W. A D gene is named only where the DNA matches it firmly. Not every row has a clone size; where given, it reads once, few, many or a size class.

v_gene	j_gene	abundance	d_gene	CDR3nt	CDR3aa
TRBV28	TRBJ2-7	large	TRBD2	TGTGCCAGCAGTTATGGACCCGGACGGGGGGGAACCTACGAGCAGTACTTC	CASSYGPGRGGTYEQYF
TRBV7-3	TRBJ1-2	large	TRBD1	TGTGCCAGCAGCGATGGACAGGGAGGAGGGGCGAGGGATGGCTACACCTTC	CASSDGQGGGARDGYTF
TRBV7-2	TRBJ2-2	large	TRBD2	TGTGCCAGCAGCTCGACTAGCGGGGGGGCTGGTGAGCTGTTTTTT	CASSSTSGGAGELFF
TRBV20-1	TRBJ1-1	medium-sized	-	TGCAGTGCTAGAGAGGATGGAGATAAGGGCGCTGAAGCTTTCTTT	CSAREDGDKGAEAFF
TRBV29-1	TRBJ2-1	medium-sized	-	TGCAGCGTTGAAGATCTCAGCAATGAGCAGTTCTTC	CSVEDLSNEQFF
TRBV5-1	TRBJ2-2	-	-	TGCGCCAGCAGCTTGCCTGGGACCCACGGGGAGCTGTTTTTT	CASSLPGTHGELFF
TRBV27	TRBJ2-3	large	TRBD2	TGTGCCAGCAGTCCTAGCGGGAGCGGGAGAGATACGCAGTATTTT	CASSPSGSGRDTQYF
TRBV28	TRBJ2-1	large	TRBD2	TGTGCCAGCAGTTCCCTTCGGGGGGGTCAAGATGAGCAGTTCTTC	CASSSLRGGQDEQFF
TRBV29-1	TRBJ2-2	medium-sized	-	TGCAGCGTTCTCACCGGGGAGCTGTTTTTT	CSVLTGELFF
TRBV5-8	TRBJ2-1	large	TRBD1	TGTGCCAGCAGCAAGGACAGGGGGTTCAGCAATGAGCAGTTCTTC	CASSKDRGFSNEQFF
TRBV29-1	TRBJ1-1	large	-	TGCAGCGTTGAAAGATACACTGAAGCTTTCTTT	CSVERYTEAFF
TRBV19	TRBJ2-7	-	TRBD2	TGTGCCAGTAGTCTCGGGACTAGCGTCTACGAGCAGTACTTC	CASSLGTSVYEQYF
TRBV20-1	TRBJ2-3	hyperexpanded	TRBD2	TGCAGTGCTAGCGGGGGGGCCTTGGGAGATACGCAGTATTTT	CSASGGALGDTQYF
TRBV11-1	TRBJ2-1	large	-	TGTGCCAGCAGCTTAGCACAGGGTAACTCCTACAATGAGCAGTTCTTC	CASSLAQGNSYNEQFF
TRBV2	TRBJ2-2	large	TRBD1	TGTGCCAGCAGGGGACAGGTTGCCGGGGAGCTGTTTTTT	CASRGQVAGELFF
TRBV14	TRBJ1-2	large	-	TGTGCCAGCAGCCCTTTTGACAGCGATGGCTACACCTTC	CASSPFDSDGYTF
TRBV24-1	TRBJ2-1	medium-sized	TRBD2	TGTGCCACCAGTGACCGGACTAGCGGGGAATGGAGCTCCTACAATGAGCAGTTCTTC	CATSDRTSGEWSSYNEQFF
TRBV7-8	TRBJ2-3	large	-	TGTGCCAGCAGCAGCGTGGTCGGTACAGATACGCAGTATTTT	CASSSVVGTDTQYF
TRBV25-1	TRBJ2-5	large	-	TGTGCCAGCAGTCCCTCTCGAGGGGGACAAGAGACCCAGTACTTC	CASSPSRGGQETQYF